A selection of T cell receptor beta chains follows, all from one sample in a study of blood T cell repertoires in COVID-19. Clones were sequenced by immunoSEQ multiplex PCR, and TCRdb holds only the in-frame ones, with some missing. The sample contains fewer than 150,000 clones, approximately 88% of which appear only once. Source material: peripheral blood. The source of these receptors is a woman aged 40-49 years with acute or convalescent COVID-19. Each CDR3 is given without its conserved first and last residue.

v_gene	j_gene	CDR3aa
TRBV3-1/TRBV3-2	TRBJ1-1	ASSPRTGRNTEAF
TRBV19	TRBJ1-2	ASSIMPGANYGYT
TRBV5-5	TRBJ2-3	ASSSQGSTDTQY
TRBV5-1	TRBJ1-2	ASSLNRAARQGYT
TRBV6-1	TRBJ1-6	ASSEMSSSYNSPLH
TRBV21-1	TRBJ2-7	ASSLMDRGLNGGDEQY
TRBV7-8	TRBJ2-2	ASSRGLAKTGELF
TRBV14	TRBJ1-6	ASSPGTTYNSPLH
TRBV19	TRBJ1-2	ASKETGGFGYGYT
TRBV4-2	TRBJ1-2	ASSQYPGGYT
TRBV19	TRBJ2-3	ASRLGARTDTQY
TRBV4-1	TRBJ1-2	ASSQDGQVYGYT
TRBV7-2	TRBJ1-5	ASSLTYGNQPQH
TRBV7-9	TRBJ1-6	ASSSTGPYSPLH
TRBV19	TRBJ1-2	ASSNQGAIYGYT
TRBV5-1	TRBJ1-3	ASSRTGDGNTIY
TRBV12-5	TRBJ1-3	ASGPPGTGNTIY
TRBV29-1	TRBJ1-2	SVLQGQGYGYT
TRBV25-1	TRBJ2-3	ASSGRQGDTQY
TRBV15	TRBJ1-5	ATSRVGGPNQPQH
TRBV19	TRBJ1-5	ASKPDRVGNQPQH
TRBV7-2	TRBJ2-6	ASLSGGSGANVLT
TRBV19	TRBJ2-7	ASTPSSNSIPYEQY
TRBV19	TRBJ2-3	ASTSSPSTDTQY
TRBV10-3	TRBJ2-1	AISDAKVRVDEQF
TRBV19	TRBJ1-2	AIRMAGTGHGYT
TRBV30	TRBJ1-5	AWGTGQPQH
TRBV30	TRBJ1-4	AWSRGQTATNEKLF
TRBV9	TRBJ2-2	ASSTTRDTSNTGELF
TRBV5-6	TRBJ2-6	ASSLAWRASGANVLT
TRBV19	TRBJ2-7	ASSITSGYEQY
TRBV12-5	TRBJ2-7	ASGFPRTSGGDVYYEQY
TRBV6-1	TRBJ1-6	ASSERGMGNSPLH
TRBV6-6	TRBJ1-2	ASRVDSNYGYT
TRBV2	TRBJ1-4	ASSDTRGRANEKLF
TRBV19	TRBJ2-2	ASSTRTGGGTHSYTGELF
TRBV6-5	TRBJ1-1	ASDSGTEAF
TRBV18	TRBJ2-7	ASSPGTGSYEQY
TRBV5-1	TRBJ2-7	ASSVTGYEQY
TRBV2	TRBJ2-1	ASTRIGTGTDNEQF
TRBV2	TRBJ1-2	ASSEIGTGVFGYT
TRBV4-1	TRBJ1-6	ASSLDDRSPLH
TRBV6-6	TRBJ2-5	ASSLEAGPAVWETQY
TRBV11-2	TRBJ1-6	ASSLQYNSPLH
TRBV5-6	TRBJ1-2	ASSLGWGEDGYT
TRBV5-1	TRBJ2-1	ASSLGDRGHEQF
TRBV6-5	TRBJ1-6	ASIISGFNSPLH
TRBV29-1	TRBJ1-1	SVEETGGTEAF
TRBV24-1	TRBJ1-1	ATFPGGMNTEAF
TRBV7-8	TRBJ2-1	ASSLNVRGGGYNEQF
TRBV6-1	TRBJ1-5	ASSEGWPNQPQH
TRBV6-5	TRBJ2-7	ASSPEPGKGYEQY
TRBV3-1/TRBV3-2	TRBJ1-6	ASSQDGVAAPLH
TRBV12-5	TRBJ1-1	ASGPGHLMNTEAF